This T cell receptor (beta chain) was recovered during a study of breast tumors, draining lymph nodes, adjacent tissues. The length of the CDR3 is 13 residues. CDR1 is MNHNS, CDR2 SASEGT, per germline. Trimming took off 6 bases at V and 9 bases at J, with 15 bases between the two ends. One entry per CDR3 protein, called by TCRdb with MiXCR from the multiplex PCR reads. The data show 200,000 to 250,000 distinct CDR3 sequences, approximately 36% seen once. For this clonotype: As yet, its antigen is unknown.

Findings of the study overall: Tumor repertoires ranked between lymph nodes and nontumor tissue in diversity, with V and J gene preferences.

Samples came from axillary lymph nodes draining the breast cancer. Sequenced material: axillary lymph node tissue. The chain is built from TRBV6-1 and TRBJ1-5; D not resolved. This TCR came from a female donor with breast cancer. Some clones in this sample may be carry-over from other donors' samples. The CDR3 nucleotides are TGTGCCAGCAGAACCCCGGAAGGTCGGCCCCAGCATTTT. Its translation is CASRTPEGRPQHF.